This is a list of T cell receptor beta chains from one sample in a study of siplizumab effects on memory and regulatory T cells. Method: immunoSEQ multiplex PCR; TCRdb's copy keeps in-frame clones and lacks some. The sample has 50,000 or so clones, just over 90% seen once. The material sequenced was CD8+ T cells sorted from blood. Receptors originate from a human donor in good health. The CDR3 runs from the conserved cysteine through the conserved F or W. D genes are given only for firm matches. Size is stated for part of the rows, as once, few or many counts, or as a class when the clone is expanded.

v_call	j_call	clone_size	d_call	cdr3_aa	cdr3_nt
TRBV9	TRBJ2-2	NA	TRBD2	CASSRLAGTGELFF	TGTGCCAGCAGCAGACTAGCGGGCACCGGGGAGCTGTTTTTT
TRBV10-2	TRBJ1-1	NA	NA	CASSDLGATNTEAFF	TGCGCCAGCAGTGATTTAGGGGCGACGAACACTGAAGCTTTCTTT
TRBV27	TRBJ2-7	NA	TRBD2	CASSWASGFYEQYF	TGTGCCAGCAGTTGGGCTAGCGGGTTCTACGAGCAGTACTTC
TRBV4-1	TRBJ2-7	once	NA	CASSPDGVGALLEQYF	TGCGCCAGCAGCCCTGACGGGGTGGGAGCCCTACTCGAGCAGTACTTC
TRBV7-8	TRBJ1-2	once	NA	CASSPGTSSAYGYTF	TGTGCCAGCAGCCCTGGGACCTCTTCGGCCTATGGCTACACCTTC
TRBV4-1	TRBJ1-2	NA	TRBD1	CASSEHRGQGYTF	TGCGCCAGCAGCGAACACAGGGGGCAGGGCTACACCTTC
TRBV2	TRBJ1-1	NA	NA	CASSDPPEAFF	TGTGCCAGCAGTGACCCTCCTGAAGCTTTCTTT
TRBV7-6	TRBJ2-7	NA	TRBD2	CASSQGSSGAALEQYF	TGTGCCAGCAGCCAAGGGAGTAGCGGGGCCGCCCTCGAGCAGTACTTC
TRBV7-7	TRBJ2-2	NA	TRBD1	CASSLGTEGENTGELFF	TGTGCTAGCAGCCTTGGGACAGAAGGCGAGAACACCGGGGAGCTGTTTTTT
TRBV9	TRBJ2-1	NA	TRBD2	CASSAIIGTSDEQFF	TGTGCCAGCAGCGCCATCATCGGGACTAGCGATGAGCAGTTCTTC
TRBV19	TRBJ2-3	NA	NA	CASSPWSSTDTQYF	TGTGCCAGTAGCCCTTGGTCTAGCACAGATACGCAGTATTTT